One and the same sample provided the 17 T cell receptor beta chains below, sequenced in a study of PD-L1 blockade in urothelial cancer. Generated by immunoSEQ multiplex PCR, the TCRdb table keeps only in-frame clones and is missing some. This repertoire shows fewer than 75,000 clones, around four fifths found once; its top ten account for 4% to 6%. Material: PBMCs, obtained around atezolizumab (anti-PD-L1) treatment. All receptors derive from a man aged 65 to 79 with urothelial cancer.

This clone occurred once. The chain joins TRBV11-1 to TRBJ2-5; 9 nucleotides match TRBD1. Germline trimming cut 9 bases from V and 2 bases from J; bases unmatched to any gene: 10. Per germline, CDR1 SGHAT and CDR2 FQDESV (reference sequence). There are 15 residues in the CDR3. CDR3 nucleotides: TGTGCCAGTCGAGGGGGGGGACAGGGTCAAGAGACCCAGTACTTC. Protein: CASRGGGQGQETQYF.

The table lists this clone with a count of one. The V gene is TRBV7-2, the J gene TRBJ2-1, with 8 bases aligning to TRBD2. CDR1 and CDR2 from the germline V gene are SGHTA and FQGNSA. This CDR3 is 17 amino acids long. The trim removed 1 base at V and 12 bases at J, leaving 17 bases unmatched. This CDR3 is CASSLGHGGLAGQAQFF. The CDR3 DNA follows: TGTGCCAGCAGCTTAGGGCACGGGGGGCTAGCGGGTCAGGCGCAGTTCTTC.

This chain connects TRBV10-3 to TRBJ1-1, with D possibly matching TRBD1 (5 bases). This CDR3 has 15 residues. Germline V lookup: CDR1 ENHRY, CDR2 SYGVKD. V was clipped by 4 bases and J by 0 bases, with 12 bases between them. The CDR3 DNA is TGTGCCATCAGTGGGCAGGGCTTCATGAACACTGAAGCTTTCTTT. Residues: CAISGQGFMNTEAFF.

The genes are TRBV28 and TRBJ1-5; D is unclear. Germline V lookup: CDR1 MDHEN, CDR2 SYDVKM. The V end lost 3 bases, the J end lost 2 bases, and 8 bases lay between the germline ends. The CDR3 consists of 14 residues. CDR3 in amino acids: CASSLVTGNQPQHF. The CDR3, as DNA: TGTGCCAGCAGTTTGGTCACGGGCAATCAGCCCCAGCATTTT.

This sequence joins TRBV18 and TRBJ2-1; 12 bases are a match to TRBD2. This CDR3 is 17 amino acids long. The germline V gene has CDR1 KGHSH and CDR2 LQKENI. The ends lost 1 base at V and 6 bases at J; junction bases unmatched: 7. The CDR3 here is CASSPLPTSGRVNEQFF. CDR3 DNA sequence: TGTGCCAGCTCACCACTACCGACTAGCGGGAGAGTCAATGAGCAGTTCTTC.

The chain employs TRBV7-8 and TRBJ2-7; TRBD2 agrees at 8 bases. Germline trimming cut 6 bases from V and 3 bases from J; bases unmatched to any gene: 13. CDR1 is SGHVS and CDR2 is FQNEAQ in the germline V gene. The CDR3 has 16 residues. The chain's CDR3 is CASSSGRLAGFYEQYF. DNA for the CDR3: TGTGCCAGCAGTTCAGGGCGGCTAGCGGGTTTCTACGAGCAGTACTTC.

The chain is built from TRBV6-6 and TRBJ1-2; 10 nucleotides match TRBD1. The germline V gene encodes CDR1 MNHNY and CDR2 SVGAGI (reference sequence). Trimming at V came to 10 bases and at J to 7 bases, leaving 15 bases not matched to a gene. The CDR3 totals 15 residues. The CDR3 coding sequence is TGTGCCACCCGTGGGGACCGACAGGGGGCAGTTGGCTACACCTTC. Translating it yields CATRGDRQGAVGYTF.

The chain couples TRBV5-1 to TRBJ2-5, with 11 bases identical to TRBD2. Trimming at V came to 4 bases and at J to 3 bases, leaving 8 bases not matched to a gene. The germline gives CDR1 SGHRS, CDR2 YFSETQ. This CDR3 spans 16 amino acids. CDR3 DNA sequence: TGCGCCAGCAGCCTAGGGACTAGCGGAGATAAAGAGACCCAGTACTTC. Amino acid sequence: CASSLGTSGDKETQYF. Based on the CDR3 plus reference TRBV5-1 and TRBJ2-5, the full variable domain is KAGVTQTPRYLIKTRGQQVTLSCSPISGHRSVSWYQQTPGQGLQFLFEYFSETQRNKGNFPGRFSGRQFSNSRSEMNVSTLELGDSALYLCASSLGTSGDKETQYFGPGTRLLVL.

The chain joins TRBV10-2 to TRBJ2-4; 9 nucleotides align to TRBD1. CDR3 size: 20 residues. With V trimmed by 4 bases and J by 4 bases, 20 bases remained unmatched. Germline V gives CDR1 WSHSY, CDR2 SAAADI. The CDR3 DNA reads TGCGCCAGCAGTGGCCCTACTAGGGGAGGCCGACAGGGGGTTAAAAACATTCAGTACTTC. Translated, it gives CASSGPTRGGRQGVKNIQYF.

The CDR3 loop reads CASSLAGTTDEQFF. The CDR3 nucleotides read TGTGCCAGCAGCTTAGCGGGGACTACGGATGAGCAGTTCTTC. V is TRBV7-3 and J is TRBJ2-1; TRBD2 aligns across 7 bases. V trimming: 2 bases; J trimming: 8 bases; junction bases outside the gene matches: 6. CDR1 and CDR2 (germline): SGHTA, FQGTGA. The CDR3 has 14 amino acids.

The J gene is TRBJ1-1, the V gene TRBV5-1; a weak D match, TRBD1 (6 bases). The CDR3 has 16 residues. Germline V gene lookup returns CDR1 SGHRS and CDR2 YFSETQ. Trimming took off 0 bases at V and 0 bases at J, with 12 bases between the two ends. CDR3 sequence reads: CASSLETGLMNTEAFF. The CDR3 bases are TGCGCCAGCAGCTTGGAGACAGGCCTCATGAACACTGAAGCTTTCTTT.

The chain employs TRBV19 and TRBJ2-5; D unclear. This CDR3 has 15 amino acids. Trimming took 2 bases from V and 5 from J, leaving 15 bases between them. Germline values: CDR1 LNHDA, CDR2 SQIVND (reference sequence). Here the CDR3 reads CASSIRSGPGETQYF. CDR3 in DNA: TGTGCCAGTAGTATAAGGTCCGGCCCCGGGGAGACCCAGTACTTC.

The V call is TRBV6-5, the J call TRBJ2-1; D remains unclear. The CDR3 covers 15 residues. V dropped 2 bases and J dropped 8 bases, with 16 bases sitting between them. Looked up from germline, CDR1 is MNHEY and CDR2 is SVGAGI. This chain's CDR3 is CASSYSQSAADEQFF. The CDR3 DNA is TGTGCCAGCAGTTACAGCCAATCTGCCGCGGATGAGCAGTTCTTC.

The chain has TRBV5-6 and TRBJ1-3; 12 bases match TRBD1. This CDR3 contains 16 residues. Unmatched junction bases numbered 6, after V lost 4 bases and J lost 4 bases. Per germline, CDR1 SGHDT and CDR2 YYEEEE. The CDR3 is CASSGGQGAPGNTIYF. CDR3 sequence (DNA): TGTGCCAGCAGCGGGGGACAGGGGGCACCCGGAAACACCATATATTTT. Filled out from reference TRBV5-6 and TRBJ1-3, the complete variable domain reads DAGVTQSPTHLIKTRGQQVTLRCSPKSGHDTVSWYQQALGQGPQFIFQYYEEEERQRGNFPDRFSGHQFPNYSSELNVNALLLGDSALYLCASSGGQGAPGNTIYFGEGSWLTVV.

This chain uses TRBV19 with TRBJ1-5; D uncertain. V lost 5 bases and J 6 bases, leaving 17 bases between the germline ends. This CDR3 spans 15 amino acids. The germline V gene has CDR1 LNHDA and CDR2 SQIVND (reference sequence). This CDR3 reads CASSGAGGFSQPQHF. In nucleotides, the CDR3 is TGTGCCAGTAGTGGAGCGGGAGGATTTAGTCAGCCCCAGCATTTT. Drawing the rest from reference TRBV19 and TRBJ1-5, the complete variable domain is DGGITQSPKYLFRKEGQNVTLSCEQNLNHDAMYWYRQDPGQGLRLIYYSQIVNDFQKGDIAEGYSVSREKKESFPLTVTSAQKNPTAFYLCASSGAGGFSQPQHFGDGTRLSIL.

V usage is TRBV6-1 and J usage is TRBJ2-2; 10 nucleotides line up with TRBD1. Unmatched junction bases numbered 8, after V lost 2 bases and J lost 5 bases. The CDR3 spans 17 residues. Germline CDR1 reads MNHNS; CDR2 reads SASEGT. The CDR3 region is CASSEFGTGVRTGELFF. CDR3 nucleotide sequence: TGTGCCAGCAGTGAATTCGGGACAGGGGTGAGGACCGGGGAGCTGTTTTTT.

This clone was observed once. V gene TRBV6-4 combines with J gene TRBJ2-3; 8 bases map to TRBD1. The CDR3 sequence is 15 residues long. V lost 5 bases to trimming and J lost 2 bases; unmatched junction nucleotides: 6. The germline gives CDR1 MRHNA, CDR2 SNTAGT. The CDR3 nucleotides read TGTGCCAGCAGTCCCGGGACAGGTCACACAGATACGCAGTATTTT. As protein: CASSPGTGHTDTQYF.